This TCR beta chain emerged from a study of CD8 T cells in Susac syndrome. Study conclusions and caveats: It was acknowledged in the study that its TCR sequencing and HLA analysis involved a relatively small number of individuals.

Reverse transcription of roughly 0.5 to 1 ug RNA was carried out with random hexamers. Each CDR3 protein is one row after TCRdb ran MiXCR on the immunoSEQ multiplex PCR reads. This sample has about 130,000 distinct CDR3 sequences; around nine tenths occur once, and the top ten carry about 0.23%. To note about this clonotype: The antigen remains unidentified.

The CDR3 runs 13 residues. V was pared by 6 bases and J by 6 bases, with 14 bases between. Germline assignment: CDR1 SQVTM and CDR2 ANQGSEA. The study used treatment-naive patients who had stable or active relapsing-remitting disease as multiple sclerosis controls. In contrast to the negatively isolated CD8+ and CD4+ T cells, TEMRA cells were FACS-enriched. The receptor was isolated from a human donor with multiple sclerosis. The chain employs TRBV29-1 and TRBJ2-2; TRBD1 might be the D (6 bases). Source material: CD8+ T cells from PBMCs. CDR3 nucleotides: TGCAGCGTCGACAGGAAAGGGGCCGGGGAGCTGTTTTTT. Translating gives CSVDRKGAGELFF.